The rows below give T cell receptor beta chains drawn from one sample of a study of response to subunit inactivated influenza vaccine. Using its own MiXCR run on the RT-PCR reads, TCRdb lists one record per CDR3 protein. Altogether about 480,000 distinct CDR3 sequences are present, about an eighth being singletons, with the ten largest covering about an eighth. The material sequenced was PBMCs from blood, taken about 40 days after vaccination. The receptors here all came from a man aged 45-65 years who received an inactivated influenza vaccine. Both conserved end residues are part of each CDR3. A D gene is named only where the DNA matches it firmly. Some rows have no size entry. The others give once, few or many, or a class for an expanded clone.

>TRBD1|TRBV20-1|TRBJ2-2|few
CSASTGGNTGELFF
TGCAGTGCGTCGACAGGGGGGAACACCGGGGAGCTGTTTTTT
>.|TRBV7-9|TRBJ1-5|many
CASTQGSNQPQHF
TGTGCCAGCACCCAGGGCAGCAATCAGCCCCAGCATTTT
>TRBD2|TRBV20-1|TRBJ2-5|few
CSARDYRRLAGQETQYF
TGCAGTGCTAGAGATTATCGTCGCTTAGCGGGCCAAGAGACCCAGTACTTC
>TRBD2|TRBV9|TRBJ2-3|few
CASSRTSGRTDTQYF
TGTGCCAGCAGCAGGACTAGCGGGAGGACAGATACGCAGTATTTT
>TRBD1|TRBV20-1|TRBJ2-5|many
CSARVIRDSQETQYF
TGCAGTGCTAGAGTAATCCGGGACAGCCAAGAGACCCAGTACTTC
>TRBD2|TRBV10-2|TRBJ2-1|.
CASRGPGTSGYNEQFF
TGCGCCAGCAGAGGGCCCGGGACTAGCGGTTACAATGAGCAGTTCTTC
>.|TRBV5-1|TRBJ2-1|many
CASSLAVGPYNEQFF
TGCGCCAGCAGCTTGGCGGTCGGGCCATACAATGAGCAGTTCTTC
>.|TRBV7-9|TRBJ2-5|.
CASSLDRQIQETQYF
TGTGCCAGCAGCTTAGATCGACAGATTCAAGAGACCCAGTACTTC
>TRBD1|TRBV20-1|TRBJ2-5|few
CSAEGQGAGETQYF
TGCAGTGCAGAGGGACAGGGGGCTGGGGAGACCCAGTACTTC
>TRBD2|TRBV4-3|TRBJ2-7|few
CASSQEGLAKHEQYF
TGCGCCAGCAGCCAAGAAGGACTAGCGAAGCACGAGCAGTACTTC
>TRBD1|TRBV7-9|TRBJ1-5|.
CASGTGDQPQHF
TGTGCCAGCGGAACAGGGGATCAGCCCCAGCATTTT
>.|TRBV6-5|TRBJ2-5|many
CASSSPGAETQYF
TGTGCCAGCAGTTCCCCAGGGGCGGAGACCCAGTACTTC
>TRBD1|TRBV12-3/TRBV12-4|TRBJ1-2|.
CASSRDSLNYGYTF
TGTGCCAGCAGCAGGGACAGTTTAAACTATGGCTACACCTTC
>.|TRBV20-1|TRBJ1-2|many
CSAISANYGYTF
TGCAGTGCAATCAGTGCTAACTATGGCTACACCTTC
>.|TRBV7-9|TRBJ1-4|few
CASSYFGTNEKLFF
TGTGCCAGCAGTTACTTCGGAACTAATGAAAAACTGTTTTTT
>.|TRBV7-8|TRBJ2-5|.
CASSLDRSKETQYF
TGTGCCAGCAGCTTAGACAGGAGTAAAGAGACCCAGTACTTC
>.|TRBV12-3/TRBV12-4|TRBJ2-3|.
CALCPTGDEKSSTDTQYF
TGTGCCCTCTGCCCGACCGGGGACGAAAAATCTAGCACAGATACGCAGTATTTT
>.|TRBV29-1|TRBJ2-1|few
CSVDDYPQFF
TGCAGCGTTGACGATTATCCACAGTTCTTC
>TRBD1|TRBV7-2|TRBJ2-2|few
CASRNTGDTGELFF
TGTGCCAGCAGGAACACAGGGGACACCGGGGAGCTGTTTTTT
>.|TRBV18|TRBJ2-7|.
CASSPRELHTHEQYF
TGTGCCAGCTCACCGAGGGAACTCCATACCCACGAGCAGTACTTC
>.|TRBV7-2|TRBJ1-1|.
CASSLVPGVSEAFF
TGTGCCAGCAGCTTAGTTCCAGGGGTATCTGAAGCTTTCTTT
>.|TRBV29-1|TRBJ2-5|few
CSVEDRIQETQYF
TGCAGCGTTGAAGACAGGATCCAAGAGACCCAGTACTTC
>.|TRBV12-3/TRBV12-4|TRBJ2-7|.
CASSRKFDEQYF
TGTGCCAGCAGCCGAAAGTTCGATGAGCAGTACTTC